This T cell receptor (beta chain) is drawn from a study of T cell responses to AZD1222 COVID-19 vaccine. Germline V gene sequence: CDR1 MNHEY, CDR2 SMNVEV (reference sequence). This CDR3 spans 14 amino acids. V was shortened by 5 bases and J by 0 bases, with 5 bases between the two germline ends. A remark on this clone: Its matching antigen is unknown.

Points from the study as a whole: Along spike, vaccine-associated CD4 TCRs were found throughout, with dominance at 160-218 and 743-854. With two AZD1222 doses given, Spike-specific TCR breadth and depth both rose. Nearly half of the spike-specific TCRs reportedly recognize variant regions that carry no mutations. Donors were largely white British and mainly female; clonal diversity was possibly underestimated.

The method was immunoSEQ multiplex PCR; TCRdb's version includes in-frame clones alone and lacks a portion of them. The sample has around 130,000 clones; about 89% are singletons. The chain couples TRBV27 to TRBJ2-6; D remains ambiguous. The source is an adult in good health. The sample consisted of peripheral blood, taken on day 0 of AZD1222 vaccination. The CDR3 DNA follows: TGTGCCAGCAGTCCGATCTCTGGGGCCAACGTCCTGACTTTC. Protein product: CASSPISGANVLTF.